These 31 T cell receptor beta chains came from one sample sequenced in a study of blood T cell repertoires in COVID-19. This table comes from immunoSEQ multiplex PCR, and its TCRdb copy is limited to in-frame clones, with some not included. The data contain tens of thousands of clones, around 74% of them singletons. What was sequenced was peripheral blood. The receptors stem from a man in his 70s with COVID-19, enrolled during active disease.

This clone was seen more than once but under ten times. DNA of the CDR3: TGTGCCAGCAGCCGAGGACTCTCAGATACGCAGTATTTT. Translation: CASSRGLSDTQYF. The chain links TRBV7-3 to TRBJ2-3; the D gene is possibly TRBD2 (5 bases). Trimming removed 5 bases at V and 4 bases at J, with 10 bases between. The germline CDR1 and CDR2 sequences are SGHTA and FQGTGA. The CDR3 sequence is 13 residues long.

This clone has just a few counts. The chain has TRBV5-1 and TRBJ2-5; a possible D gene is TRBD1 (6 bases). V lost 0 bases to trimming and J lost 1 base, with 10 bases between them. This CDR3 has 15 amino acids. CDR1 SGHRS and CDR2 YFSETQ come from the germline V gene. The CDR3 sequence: CASSLDTGPQETQYF. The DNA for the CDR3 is TGCGCCAGCAGCTTGGATACAGGGCCCCAAGAGACCCAGTACTTC.

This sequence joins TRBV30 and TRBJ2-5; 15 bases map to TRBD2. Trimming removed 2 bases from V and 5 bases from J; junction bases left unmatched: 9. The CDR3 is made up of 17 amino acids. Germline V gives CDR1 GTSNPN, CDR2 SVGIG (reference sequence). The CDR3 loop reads CAWSFRTSGRAVETQYF. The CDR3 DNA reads TGTGCCTGGAGTTTCAGGACTAGCGGGAGGGCGGTCGAGACCCAGTACTTC.

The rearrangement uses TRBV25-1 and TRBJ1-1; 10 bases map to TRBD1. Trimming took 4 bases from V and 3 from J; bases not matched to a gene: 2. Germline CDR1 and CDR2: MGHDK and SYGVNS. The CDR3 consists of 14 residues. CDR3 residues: CASSGGQGDTEAFF. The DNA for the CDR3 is TGTGCCAGCAGTGGCGGACAGGGGGACACTGAAGCTTTCTTT.

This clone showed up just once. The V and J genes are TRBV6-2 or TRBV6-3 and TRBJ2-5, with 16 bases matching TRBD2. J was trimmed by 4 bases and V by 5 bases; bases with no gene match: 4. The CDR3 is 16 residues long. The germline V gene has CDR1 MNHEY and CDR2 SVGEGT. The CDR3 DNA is TGTGCCAGCAGTCTGGGACTAGCGGGAGGGGCAGAGACCCAGTACTTC. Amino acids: CASSLGLAGGAETQYF.

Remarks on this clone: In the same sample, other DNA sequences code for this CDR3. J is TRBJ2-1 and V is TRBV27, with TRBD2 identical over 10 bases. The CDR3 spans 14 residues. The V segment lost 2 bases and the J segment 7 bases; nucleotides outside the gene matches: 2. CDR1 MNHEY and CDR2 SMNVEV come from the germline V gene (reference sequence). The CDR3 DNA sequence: TGTGCCAGCAGTTTACTAGCGGGAGAAAATGAGCAGTTCTTC. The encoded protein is CASSLLAGENEQFF.

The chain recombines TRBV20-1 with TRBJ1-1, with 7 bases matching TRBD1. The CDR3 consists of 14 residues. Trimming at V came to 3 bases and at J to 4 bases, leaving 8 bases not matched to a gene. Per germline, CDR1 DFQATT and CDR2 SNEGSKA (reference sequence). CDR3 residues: CSASSTGAGTEAFF. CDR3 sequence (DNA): TGCAGTGCTAGTTCCACAGGGGCGGGCACTGAAGCTTTCTTT.

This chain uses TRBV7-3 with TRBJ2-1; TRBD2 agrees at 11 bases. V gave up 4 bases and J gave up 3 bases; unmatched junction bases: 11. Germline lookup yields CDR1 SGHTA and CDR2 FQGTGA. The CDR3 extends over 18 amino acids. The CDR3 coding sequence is TGTGCCAGCAGCTCTAGCGGGAGGCAATTTAGTCGCTACAATGAGCAGTTCTTC. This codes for CASSSSGRQFSRYNEQFF.

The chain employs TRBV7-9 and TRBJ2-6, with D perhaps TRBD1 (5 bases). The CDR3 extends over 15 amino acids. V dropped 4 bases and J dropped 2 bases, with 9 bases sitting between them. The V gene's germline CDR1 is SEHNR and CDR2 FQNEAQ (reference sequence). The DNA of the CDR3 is TGTGCCAGCAGCTCATCCAGGGCTGGGGCCAACGTCCTGACTTTC. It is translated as CASSSSRAGANVLTF.

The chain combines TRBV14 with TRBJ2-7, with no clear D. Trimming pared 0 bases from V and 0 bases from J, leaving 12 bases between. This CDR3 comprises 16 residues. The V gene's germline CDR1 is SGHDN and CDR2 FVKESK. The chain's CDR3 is CASSQDRGLVSYEQYF. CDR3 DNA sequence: TGTGCCAGCAGCCAAGATAGAGGTTTAGTCTCCTACGAGCAGTACTTC.

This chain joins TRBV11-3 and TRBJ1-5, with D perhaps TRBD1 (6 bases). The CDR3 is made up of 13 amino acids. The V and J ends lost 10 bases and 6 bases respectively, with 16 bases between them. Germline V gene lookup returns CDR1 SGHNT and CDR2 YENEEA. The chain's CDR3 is CATRRGRFQPQHF. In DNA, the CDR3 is TGTGCCACCCGGCGGGGGCGTTTTCAGCCCCAGCATTTT.

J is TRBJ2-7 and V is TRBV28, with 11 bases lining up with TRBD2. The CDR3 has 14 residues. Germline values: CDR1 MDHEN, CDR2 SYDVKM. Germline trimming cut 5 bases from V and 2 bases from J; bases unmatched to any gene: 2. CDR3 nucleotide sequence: TGTGCCAGCAGTACTAGCGGGGGCGCCTACGAGCAGTACTTC. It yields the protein CASSTSGGAYEQYF.

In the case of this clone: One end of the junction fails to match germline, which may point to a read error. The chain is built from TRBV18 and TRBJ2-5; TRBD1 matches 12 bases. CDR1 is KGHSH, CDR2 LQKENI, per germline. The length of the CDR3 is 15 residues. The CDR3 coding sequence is TGTGCCAGCTCCCCTCGGGACAGGGGGCAAGGGACCCAGTACTTC. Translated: CASSPRDRGQGTQYF. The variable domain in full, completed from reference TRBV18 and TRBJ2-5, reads NAGVMQNPRHLVRRRGQEARLRCSPMKGHSHVYWYRQLPEEGLKFMVYLQKENIIDESGMPKERFSAEFPKEGPSILRIQQVVRGDSAAYFCASSPRDRGQGTQYFGPGTRLLVL.

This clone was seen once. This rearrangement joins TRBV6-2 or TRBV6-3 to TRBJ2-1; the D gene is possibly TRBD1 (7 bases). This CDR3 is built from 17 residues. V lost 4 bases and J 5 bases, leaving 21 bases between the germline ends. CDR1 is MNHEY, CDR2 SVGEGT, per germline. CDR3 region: CASSSGRGRDRNNEQFF. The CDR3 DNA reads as TGTGCCAGCAGTTCCGGGAGAGGGCGGGACAGAAACAATGAGCAGTTCTTC.

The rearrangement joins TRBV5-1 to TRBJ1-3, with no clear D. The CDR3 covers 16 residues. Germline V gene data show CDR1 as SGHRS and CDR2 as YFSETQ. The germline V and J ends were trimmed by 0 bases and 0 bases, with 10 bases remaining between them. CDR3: CASSLATPSSGNTIYF. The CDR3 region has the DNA TGCGCCAGCAGCTTGGCCACACCTAGCTCTGGAAACACCATATATTTT.

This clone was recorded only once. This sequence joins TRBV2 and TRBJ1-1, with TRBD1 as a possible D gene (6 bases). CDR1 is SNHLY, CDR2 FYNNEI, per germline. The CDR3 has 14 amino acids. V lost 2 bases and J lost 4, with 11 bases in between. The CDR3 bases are TGTGCCAGCAGTGAACAGGGGTTAGGCACTGAAGCTTTCTTT. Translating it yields CASSEQGLGTEAFF. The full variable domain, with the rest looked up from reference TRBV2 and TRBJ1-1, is EPEVTQTPSHQVTQMGQEVILRCVPISNHLYFYWYRQILGQKVEFLVSFYNNEISEKSEIFDDQFSVERPDGSNFTLKIRSTKLEDSAMYFCASSEQGLGTEAFFGQGTRLTVV.

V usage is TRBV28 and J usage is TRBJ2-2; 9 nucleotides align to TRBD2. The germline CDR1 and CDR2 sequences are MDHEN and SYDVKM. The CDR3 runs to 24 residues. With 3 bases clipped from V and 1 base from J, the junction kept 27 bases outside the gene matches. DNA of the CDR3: TGTGCCAGCAGTTTTGTGTTCCCCGGAAGGAACAGAGGAGCTAGCGGGATGAACACCGGGGAGCTGTTTTTT. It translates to CASSFVFPGRNRGASGMNTGELFF.

CDR3 amino acids: CASRDPGGPGGAFF. The CDR3 region has the DNA TGTGCCAGCAGGGACCCGGGAGGTCCGGGAGGAGCTTTCTTT. J is TRBJ1-1 and V is TRBV6-5, with D unresolved. Germline CDR1 MNHEY, CDR2 SVGAGI. The CDR3 runs 14 residues. Trimming removed 6 bases at V and 10 bases at J, with 21 bases between.

CDR3 DNA sequence: TGTGCCAGCAGCTCACAGGGTTGGGACGAGCAGTACTTC. Protein: CASSSQGWDEQYF. The rearrangement uses TRBV7-6 and TRBJ2-7; TRBD1 is a possible D gene (6 bases). Trimming removed 4 bases at V and 5 bases at J, with 12 bases between. The CDR3 totals 13 residues. The germline V gene encodes CDR1 SGHVS and CDR2 FNYEAQ.

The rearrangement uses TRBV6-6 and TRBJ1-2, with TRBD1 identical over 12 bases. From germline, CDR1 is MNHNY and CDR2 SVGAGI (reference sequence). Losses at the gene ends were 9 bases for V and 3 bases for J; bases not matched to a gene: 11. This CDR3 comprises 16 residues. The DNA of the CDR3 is TGTGCCAGTCAAGAACCCGGGACAGGGGGCCACTATGGCTACACCTTC. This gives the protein CASQEPGTGGHYGYTF.

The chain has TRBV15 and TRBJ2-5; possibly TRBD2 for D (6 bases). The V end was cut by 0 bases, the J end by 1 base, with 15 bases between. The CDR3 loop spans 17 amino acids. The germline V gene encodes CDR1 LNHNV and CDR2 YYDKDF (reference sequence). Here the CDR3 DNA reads TGTGCCACCAGCAGAGATGGGGCAACCGGGGGCCAAGAGACCCAGTACTTC. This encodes CATSRDGATGGQETQYF.

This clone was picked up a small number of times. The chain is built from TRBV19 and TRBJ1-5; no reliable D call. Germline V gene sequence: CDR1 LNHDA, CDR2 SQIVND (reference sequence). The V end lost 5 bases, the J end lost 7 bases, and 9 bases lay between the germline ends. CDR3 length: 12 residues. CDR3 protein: CASSWERQPQHF. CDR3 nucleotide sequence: TGTGCCAGTAGTTGGGAGCGCCAGCCCCAGCATTTT.

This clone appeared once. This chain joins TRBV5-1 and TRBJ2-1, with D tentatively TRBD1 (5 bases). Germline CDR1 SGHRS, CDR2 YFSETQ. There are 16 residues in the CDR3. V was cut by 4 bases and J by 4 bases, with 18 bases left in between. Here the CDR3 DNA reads TGCGCCAGCAGCACCCTACAGGTATTGGATTACAATGAGCAGTTCTTC. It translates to CASSTLQVLDYNEQFF.

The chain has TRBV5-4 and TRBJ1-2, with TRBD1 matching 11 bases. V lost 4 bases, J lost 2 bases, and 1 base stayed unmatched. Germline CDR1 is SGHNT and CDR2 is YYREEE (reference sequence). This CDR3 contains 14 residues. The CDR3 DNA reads TGTGCCAGCAGCCGGACAGGGGGCAACTATGGCTACACCTTC. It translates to CASSRTGGNYGYTF.

For the CDR3, the DNA is TGTGCCAGCAGCTTGGATCCCGGGACTAGCTCCTACGAGCAGTACTTC. Its translation: CASSLDPGTSSYEQYF. This sequence joins TRBV5-6 and TRBJ2-7; the match to TRBD2 covers 8 bases. In germline, CDR1 is SGHDT, CDR2 YYEEEE. Germline trimming cut 0 bases from V and 0 bases from J; bases unmatched to any gene: 5. The length of the CDR3 is 16 residues.

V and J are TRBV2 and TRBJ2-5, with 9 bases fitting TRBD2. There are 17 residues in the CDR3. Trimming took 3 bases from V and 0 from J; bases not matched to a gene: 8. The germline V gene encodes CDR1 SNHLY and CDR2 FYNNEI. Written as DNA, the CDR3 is TGTGCCAGCAGTGATTTTTTATTAGCGGGAGACCAAGAGACCCAGTACTTC. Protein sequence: CASSDFLLAGDQETQYF.

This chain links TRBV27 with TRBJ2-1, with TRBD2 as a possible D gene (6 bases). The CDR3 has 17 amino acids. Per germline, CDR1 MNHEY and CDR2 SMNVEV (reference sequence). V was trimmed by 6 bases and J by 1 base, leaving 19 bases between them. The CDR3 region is CASRPTDGRGSYNEQFF. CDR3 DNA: TGTGCCAGCAGGCCCACGGATGGGCGGGGATCCTACAATGAGCAGTTCTTC.

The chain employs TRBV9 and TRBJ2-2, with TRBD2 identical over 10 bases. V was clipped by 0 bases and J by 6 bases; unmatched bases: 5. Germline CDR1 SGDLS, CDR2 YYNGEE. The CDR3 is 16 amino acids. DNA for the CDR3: TGTGCCAGCAGCGTAGGGGCTAGCGGGAGTTCCGGGGAGCTGTTTTTT. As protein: CASSVGASGSSGELFF.

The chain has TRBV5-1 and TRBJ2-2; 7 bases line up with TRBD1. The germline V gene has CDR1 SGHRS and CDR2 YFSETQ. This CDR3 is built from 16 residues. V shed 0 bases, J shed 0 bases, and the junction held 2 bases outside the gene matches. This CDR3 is CASSLGQGTNTGELFF. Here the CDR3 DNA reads TGCGCCAGCAGCTTGGGACAGGGTACGAACACCGGGGAGCTGTTTTTT. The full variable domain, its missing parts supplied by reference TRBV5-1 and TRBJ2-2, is KAGVTQTPRYLIKTRGQQVTLSCSPISGHRSVSWYQQTPGQGLQFLFEYFSETQRNKGNFPGRFSGRQFSNSRSEMNVSTLELGDSALYLCASSLGQGTNTGELFFGEGSRLTVL.

CDR3 residues: CASSHGAGGRDTQYF. The CDR3 DNA follows: TGTGCCAGCAGCCATGGGGCAGGGGGAAGAGATACGCAGTATTTT. The chain has TRBV3-1 (or the pseudogene TRBV3-2) and TRBJ2-3; 7 nucleotides line up with TRBD1. Germline lookup yields CDR1 LGHDT and CDR2 YNNKEL (reference sequence). The CDR3 extends over 15 amino acids. Germline trimming cut 3 bases from V and 5 bases from J; bases unmatched to any gene: 8.

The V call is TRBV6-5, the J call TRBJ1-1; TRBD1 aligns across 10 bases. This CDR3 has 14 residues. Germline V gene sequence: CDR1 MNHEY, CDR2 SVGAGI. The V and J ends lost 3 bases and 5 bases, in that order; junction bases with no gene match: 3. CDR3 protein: CASSYGTGVTEAFF. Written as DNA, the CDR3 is TGTGCCAGCAGTTATGGGACAGGGGTTACTGAAGCTTTCTTT.